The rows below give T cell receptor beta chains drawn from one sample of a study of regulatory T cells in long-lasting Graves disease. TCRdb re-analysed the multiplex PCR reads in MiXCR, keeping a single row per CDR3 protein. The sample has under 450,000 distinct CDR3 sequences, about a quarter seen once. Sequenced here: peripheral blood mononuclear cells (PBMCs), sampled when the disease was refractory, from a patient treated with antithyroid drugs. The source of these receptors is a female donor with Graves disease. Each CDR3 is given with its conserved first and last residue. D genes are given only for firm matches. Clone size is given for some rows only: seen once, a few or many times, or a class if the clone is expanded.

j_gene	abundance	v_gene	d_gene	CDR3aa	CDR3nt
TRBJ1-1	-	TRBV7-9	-	CASSAPRGEFEAFF	TGTGCCAGCAGCGCCCCCCGGGGCGAGTTTGAAGCTTTCTTT
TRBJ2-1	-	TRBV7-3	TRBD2	CASSLAGISYNEQFF	TGTGCCAGCAGCCTAGCGGGGATCTCCTACAATGAGCAGTTCTTC
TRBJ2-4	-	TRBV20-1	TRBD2	CSANPLRSGRATLAKNIQYF	TGCAGTGCTAACCCCCTCCGTAGCGGGAGGGCAACCTTAGCCAAAAACATTCAGTACTTC
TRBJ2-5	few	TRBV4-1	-	CASSQQTGTQYF	TGCGCCAGCAGCCAACAAACAGGGACCCAGTACTTC
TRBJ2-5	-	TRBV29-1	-	CSVEGTGPEFSDQETQYF	TGCAGCGTTGAAGGGACGGGGCCCGAGTTTTCCGATCAAGAGACCCAGTACTTC
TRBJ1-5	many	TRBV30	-	CAWSVPGQQPQHF	TGTGCCTGGAGTGTACCGGGTCAACAGCCCCAGCATTTT
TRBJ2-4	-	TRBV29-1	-	CSVERPFHTGGLAKNIQYF	TGCAGCGTTGAAAGGCCTTTCCACACCGGGGGCCTAGCCAAAAACATTCAGTACTTC
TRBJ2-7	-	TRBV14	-	CASSPLVAVDSYEQYF	TGTGCCAGCAGCCCTCTCGTTGCTGTTGACTCCTACGAGCAGTACTTC
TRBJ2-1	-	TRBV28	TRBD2	CASSWGLAHNEQFF	TGTGCCAGCAGTTGGGGACTAGCGCACAATGAGCAGTTCTTC
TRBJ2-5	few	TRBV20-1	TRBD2	CSAKDPGLAKETQYF	TGCAGTGCAAAAGACCCGGGACTAGCTAAAGAGACCCAGTACTTC
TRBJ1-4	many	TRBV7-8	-	CASSSNKPGQNEKLFF	TGTGCCAGCAGCTCCAACAAACCGGGCCAAAATGAAAAACTGTTTTTT
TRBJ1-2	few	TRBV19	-	CASSNVWQGSGGYTF	TGTGCCAGTAGTAACGTGTGGCAGGGTAGTGGTGGCTACACCTTC
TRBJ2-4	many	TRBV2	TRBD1	CASTEQGMLAKNIQYF	TGTGCCAGCACCGAACAGGGGATGCTAGCCAAAAACATTCAGTACTTC
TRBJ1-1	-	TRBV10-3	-	CAISETTGGGITEAFF	TGTGCCATCAGTGAGACAACGGGAGGCGGGATCACTGAAGCTTTCTTT
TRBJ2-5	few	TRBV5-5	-	CASSLEGSGAVTQYF	TGTGCCAGCAGCTTGGAAGGATCGGGGGCTGTGACCCAGTACTTC
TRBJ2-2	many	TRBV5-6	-	CASSLRSGSSTGELFF	TGTGCCAGCAGCTTGCGGTCGGGATCGAGCACCGGGGAGCTGTTTTTT
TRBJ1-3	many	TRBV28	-	CASSPYMDTIYF	TGTGCCAGCAGTCCGTACATGGACACCATATATTTT
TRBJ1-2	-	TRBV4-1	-	CASSETPTGRNYGYTF	TGCGCCAGCAGCGAAACCCCCACAGGAAGAAACTATGGCTACACCTTC
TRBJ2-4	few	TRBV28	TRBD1	CASLDRGRAKNIQYF	TGTGCCAGCCTAGACAGGGGTAGAGCCAAAAACATTCAGTACTTC
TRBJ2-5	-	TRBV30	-	CAWSGGDQRAFQETQYF	TGTGCCTGGAGTGGCGGGGATCAGCGGGCTTTCCAAGAGACCCAGTACTTC
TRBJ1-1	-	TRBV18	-	CASSPPDGTEAFF	TGTGCCAGCTCACCACCGGATGGCACTGAAGCTTTCTTT
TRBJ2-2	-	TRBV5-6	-	CASSSNGIIGELFF	TGTGCCAGCAGCTCGAACGGGATAATCGGGGAGCTGTTTTTT
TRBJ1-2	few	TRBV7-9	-	CASSLVADNYGYTF	TGTGCCAGCAGCTTAGTCGCAGATAACTATGGCTACACCTTC
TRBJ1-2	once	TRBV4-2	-	CASSQGTDSNYGYTF	TGTGCCAGCAGCCAAGGCACGGATTCTAACTATGGCTACACCTTC
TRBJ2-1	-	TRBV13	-	CASSSGVGGRAGNEQFF	TGTGCCAGCAGCTCCGGTGTTGGGGGCAGGGCAGGCAATGAGCAGTTCTTC
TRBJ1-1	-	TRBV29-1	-	CSVDGSGILPEAFF	TGCAGCGTTGATGGGTCAGGGATTCTACCTGAAGCTTTCTTT
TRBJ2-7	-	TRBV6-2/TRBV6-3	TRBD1	CASRSGTGAREQYF	TGTGCCAGCAGGTCCGGGACAGGGGCTCGGGAGCAGTACTTC
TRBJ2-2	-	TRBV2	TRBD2	CASSATSSTGELFF	TGTGCCAGCAGTGCGACTAGCTCTACCGGGGAGCTGTTTTTT
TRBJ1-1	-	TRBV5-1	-	CASSLNFDLIAFF	TGCGCCAGCAGCTTGAATTTCGATTTGATAGCTTTCTTT
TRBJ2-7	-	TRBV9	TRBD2	CASSAGLAGGTVSYEQYF	TGTGCCAGCAGCGCCGGACTAGCGGGAGGTACTGTGTCCTACGAGCAGTACTTC
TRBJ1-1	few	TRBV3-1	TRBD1	CASSTPTGGNVLAFF	TGTGCCAGCAGCACCCCGACAGGGGGCAATGTATTGGCTTTCTTT
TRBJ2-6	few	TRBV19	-	CASGGHGPLISGANVLTF	TGTGCCAGTGGAGGGCACGGACCCCTGATCTCTGGGGCCAACGTCCTGACTTTC
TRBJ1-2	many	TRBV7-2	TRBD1	CASSPQTTGGGYTF	TGTGCCAGCAGCCCCCAAACGACAGGGGGCGGCTACACCTTC
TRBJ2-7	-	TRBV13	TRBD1	CASSLEGQGIGGVYEQYF	TGTGCCAGCAGCCTAGAGGGACAGGGGATCGGTGGCGTCTACGAGCAGTACTTC
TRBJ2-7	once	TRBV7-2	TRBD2	CASSLVSSGGRALFFSIYEQYF	TGTGCCAGCAGCTTAGTATCGTCGGGCGGGAGGGCTCTGTTTTTTTCCATCTACGAGCAGTACTTC
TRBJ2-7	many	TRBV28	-	CASSLQGQTYEQYF	TGTGCCAGCAGTTTACAGGGGCAGACCTACGAGCAGTACTTC
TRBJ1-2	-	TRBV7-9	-	CASSLGSANYGYTF	TGTGCCAGCAGCTTGGGTTCAGCTAACTATGGCTACACTTTC
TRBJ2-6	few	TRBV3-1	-	CASSPRALGSGANVLTF	TGTGCCAGCAGCCCCCGGGCATTAGGCTCTGGGGCCAACGTCCTGACTTTC
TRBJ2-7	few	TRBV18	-	CASSPIFSDEQYF	TGTGCCAGCTCACCAATCTTCAGTGACGAGCAGTACTTC
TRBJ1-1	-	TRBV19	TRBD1	CASRLQGWITEAFF	TGTGCCAGTAGGCTACAGGGGTGGATCACTGAAGCTTTCTTT
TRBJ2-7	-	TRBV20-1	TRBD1	CSARGRGSYEQYF	TGCAGTGCTAGAGGCAGGGGGTCCTACGAGCAGTACTTC
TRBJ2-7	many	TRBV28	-	CASSGSYEQYF	TGTGCCAGCTCGGGATCCTACGAGCAGTACTTC
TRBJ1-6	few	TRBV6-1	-	CATSPGALTHSPLHF	TGTGCCACCTCTCCGGGGGCGCTAACACATTCACCCCTCCACTTT
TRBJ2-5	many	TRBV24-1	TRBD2	CATSDDGTSGIETQYF	TGTGCCACCAGTGATGACGGGACTAGCGGGATCGAGACCCAGTACTTC